This T cell receptor (beta chain) was recovered during a study of vaccination effects on CD4 cells after COVID-19. Prior to sequencing, the ViraFEST assay stimulated PBMC with viral peptide pools, which expanded the antigen-specific CD4+ T cells. Scientists isolated CD4+ T cells after a roughly ten-day culture period ended. Nobody among the vaccine recipients had prior SARS-CoV-2 infection (nucleocapsid antibodies were negative). Cultures of about 2 million PBMC per well contained 10 IU/ml IL-2 plus 10 ug/ml peptides. A half-volume exchange with IL-2 medium occurred on days 3 and 7. General observations from the study: Few convalescent patients were studied, and early post-infection samples were lacking. Pronounced clonal contraction occurred in clones induced by infection and by vaccine late after vaccination.

Clones were sequenced by immunoSEQ multiplex PCR, and TCRdb holds only the in-frame ones, with some missing. In the table there are approximately 44,000 clones, around 77% of which are singletons. Worth noting for this clone: What it binds is not known.

Germline V CDR1 and CDR2: KGHSH, LQKENI. V lost 2 bases and J 2 bases, leaving 6 bases between the germline ends. The CDR3 is made up of 13 amino acids. Source: CD4+ T cells from PBMCs cultured with HCoV-NL63 spike peptides, taken before COVID-19 vaccination. This sequence was found in a human donor who received a COVID-19 vaccine. The chain recombines TRBV18 with TRBJ1-1; D remains ambiguous. The CDR3 sequence is CASSPNRNTEAFF. CDR3 nucleotides: TGTGCCAGCTCACCAAACAGAAACACTGAAGCTTTCTTT.